A selection of T cell receptor beta chains follows, all from one sample in a study of blood T cells in healthy people across ages. TCRdb analysed the 5' RACE reads with MiXCR anew, one entry per CDR3 protein. The table has 1,100,000 or so distinct CDR3 sequences, under 45% seen once. The source material was blood. The receptor source for this set is a woman aged 55-70 years in good health. CDR3s include the opening cysteine and the closing phenylalanine or tryptophan. The order of the fields is J gene, clone size, V gene, D gene, CDR3 DNA, CDR3 protein. The D gene is left open where the match is weak. Size is omitted from some rows. Given values are once, few, many or a class for expanded clones.

J gene: TRBJ2-4
clone size: NA
V gene: TRBV2
D gene: NA
CDR3 DNA: TGTGCCAGCAGTGAACAAGCAAGGATGGACATTCAGTACTTC
CDR3 protein: CASSEQARMDIQYF

J gene: TRBJ2-7
clone size: few
V gene: TRBV29-1
D gene: NA
CDR3 DNA: TGCAGCGTTAAGGGAATGGGCGAGCAGTACTTC
CDR3 protein: CSVKGMGEQYF

J gene: TRBJ2-7
clone size: NA
V gene: TRBV12-3/TRBV12-4
D gene: NA
CDR3 DNA: TGTGCCAGCAGTGTAGTCCAGGACTACGAGCAGTACTTC
CDR3 protein: CASSVVQDYEQYF

J gene: TRBJ2-5
clone size: few
V gene: TRBV15
D gene: TRBD1
CDR3 DNA: TGTGCCACCAGCAGATCCCTGACAGGGGAGGAGACCCAGTACTTC
CDR3 protein: CATSRSLTGEETQYF

J gene: TRBJ2-1
clone size: NA
V gene: TRBV10-3
D gene: TRBD2
CDR3 DNA: TGTGCCATCAGTGTGGGGACTAGCGGGGTCGCCAATGAGCAGTTCTTC
CDR3 protein: CAISVGTSGVANEQFF

J gene: TRBJ1-2
clone size: NA
V gene: TRBV28
D gene: NA
CDR3 DNA: TGTGCCAGCAGTCCGTTAGGGGGTGGCTACACCTTC
CDR3 protein: CASSPLGGGYTF

J gene: TRBJ1-1
clone size: few
V gene: TRBV2
D gene: NA
CDR3 DNA: TGTGCCAGCATTGGCAAGGACAGCTTGAACACTGAAGCTTTCTTT
CDR3 protein: CASIGKDSLNTEAFF

J gene: TRBJ2-3
clone size: once
V gene: TRBV20-1
D gene: NA
CDR3 DNA: TGCAGTGCTAGGGGTTTAACGATCTGGGGCACAGATACGCAGTATTTT
CDR3 protein: CSARGLTIWGTDTQYF

J gene: TRBJ2-7
clone size: NA
V gene: TRBV20-1
D gene: NA
CDR3 DNA: TGCAGTGCTAGCGGGAGCGACTACGAGCAGTACTTC
CDR3 protein: CSASGSDYEQYF

J gene: TRBJ2-2
clone size: few
V gene: TRBV6-2/TRBV6-3
D gene: TRBD2
CDR3 DNA: TGTGCCAGCAGTCGGACTAGCGGGAGGGCCGGGGAGCTGTTTTTT
CDR3 protein: CASSRTSGRAGELFF

J gene: TRBJ2-1
clone size: NA
V gene: TRBV7-9
D gene: TRBD2
CDR3 DNA: TGTGCCAGCACCTTATGGGGGGGCTCCTACAATGAGCAGTTCTTC
CDR3 protein: CASTLWGGSYNEQFF

J gene: TRBJ2-3
clone size: NA
V gene: TRBV30
D gene: NA
CDR3 DNA: TGTGCCTGGAGCGGGGGCAGGACTACCATCACAGATACGCAGTATTTT
CDR3 protein: CAWSGGRTTITDTQYF

J gene: TRBJ1-1
clone size: NA
V gene: TRBV28
D gene: TRBD1
CDR3 DNA: TGTGCCAGCAATCTAAAGAAGGGACAGGGGAACACTGAAGCTTTCTTT
CDR3 protein: CASNLKKGQGNTEAFF

J gene: TRBJ1-5
clone size: few
V gene: TRBV30
D gene: NA
CDR3 DNA: TGTGCCTGGAGTGTAGGAGGGTATCAGCCCCAGCATTTT
CDR3 protein: CAWSVGGYQPQHF

J gene: TRBJ2-1
clone size: NA
V gene: TRBV5-6
D gene: NA
CDR3 DNA: TGTGCCAGCACCTTGGGGGGCTCCTACAATGAGCAGTTTTTC
CDR3 protein: CASTLGGSYNEQFF

J gene: TRBJ2-1
clone size: once
V gene: TRBV29-1
D gene: NA
CDR3 DNA: TGCAGCGCGGGCTTGAGCTCCTACAATGAGCAGTTCTTC
CDR3 protein: CSAGLSSYNEQFF

J gene: TRBJ2-3
clone size: NA
V gene: TRBV5-1
D gene: TRBD2
CDR3 DNA: TGCGCCAGCAGCGTCGGACTAGCCTGGAGCACAGATACGCAGTATTTT
CDR3 protein: CASSVGLAWSTDTQYF

J gene: TRBJ2-7
clone size: few
V gene: TRBV27
D gene: NA
CDR3 DNA: TGTGCCAGCAGTTTATCGCCGGGAAGCTCCTACGAGCAGTACTTC
CDR3 protein: CASSLSPGSSYEQYF

J gene: TRBJ2-1
clone size: NA
V gene: TRBV27
D gene: TRBD2
CDR3 DNA: TGTGCCAGCAGTTTGGACAGCCGACTAGCGGGAGGTAATGAGCAGTTCTTC
CDR3 protein: CASSLDSRLAGGNEQFF

J gene: TRBJ2-7
clone size: NA
V gene: TRBV30
D gene: NA
CDR3 DNA: TGTGCCTGGGGGGGTCCTAGCAATGAGCAGTACTTC
CDR3 protein: CAWGGPSNEQYF

J gene: TRBJ1-6
clone size: few
V gene: TRBV14
D gene: NA
CDR3 DNA: TGTGCCAGCAGCCAAGGGCACAGAAGGGTCCTCCCCCTCCACTTT
CDR3 protein: CASSQGHRRVLPLHF

J gene: TRBJ2-7
clone size: NA
V gene: TRBV9
D gene: NA
CDR3 DNA: TGTGCCAGCAGCGTAGAACCCACCTACGAGCAGTACTTC
CDR3 protein: CASSVEPTYEQYF

J gene: TRBJ1-2
clone size: few
V gene: TRBV9
D gene: NA
CDR3 DNA: TGTGCCAGCAGTGAGGTTAACTATGGCTACACCTTC
CDR3 protein: CASSEVNYGYTF

J gene: TRBJ1-1
clone size: NA
V gene: TRBV18
D gene: NA
CDR3 DNA: TGTGCCAGCTCCCCACGCCCCGGACCTGACACTGAAGCTTTCTTT
CDR3 protein: CASSPRPGPDTEAFF

J gene: TRBJ2-7
clone size: many
V gene: TRBV4-1
D gene: NA
CDR3 DNA: TGCGCCAGCAGCCAAGAACCAGGTCTGGGGGAGCAGTACTTC
CDR3 protein: CASSQEPGLGEQYF

J gene: TRBJ2-1
clone size: once
V gene: TRBV9
D gene: TRBD2
CDR3 DNA: TGTGCCAGCAGCGTGGGACTAGGGGATGAGCAGTTCTTC
CDR3 protein: CASSVGLGDEQFF

J gene: TRBJ2-1
clone size: NA
V gene: TRBV18
D gene: TRBD2
CDR3 DNA: TGTGCCAGCTCACCAATCGCGGGAGGGCCTTCACGGCAGTTCTTC
CDR3 protein: CASSPIAGGPSRQFF

J gene: TRBJ2-3
clone size: few
V gene: TRBV11-1
D gene: NA
CDR3 DNA: TGTGCCAGCAGGTTAACTGCGCTTTTGGTTGATACGCAGTATTTT
CDR3 protein: CASRLTALLVDTQYF

J gene: TRBJ2-3
clone size: NA
V gene: TRBV27
D gene: TRBD2
CDR3 DNA: TGTGCCAGCAGTTCCAGACTAGCCTACACAGATACGCAGTATTTT
CDR3 protein: CASSSRLAYTDTQYF

J gene: TRBJ2-7
clone size: few
V gene: TRBV20-1
D gene: NA
CDR3 DNA: TGCAGTGCTAGGAGGGGGAACGAGCAGTACTTC
CDR3 protein: CSARRGNEQYF

J gene: TRBJ2-7
clone size: many
V gene: TRBV27
D gene: NA
CDR3 DNA: TGTGCCAGCAGTTTCGGGGGGCAAGGGGAGCAGTACTTC
CDR3 protein: CASSFGGQGEQYF

J gene: TRBJ1-5
clone size: NA
V gene: TRBV21-1
D gene: NA
CDR3 DNA: TGTGCCAGCAGCTCCCAGACAGGGGAGAATAGTCAGCCCCAGCATTTT
CDR3 protein: CASSSQTGENSQPQHF

J gene: TRBJ1-2
clone size: NA
V gene: TRBV7-2
D gene: NA
CDR3 DNA: TGTGCCAGCAGCTTACCCCGCACTAACTATGGCTACACCTTC
CDR3 protein: CASSLPRTNYGYTF

J gene: TRBJ2-3
clone size: NA
V gene: TRBV12-3/TRBV12-4
D gene: NA
CDR3 DNA: TGTGCCAACAGTTTAATCTCCAGCGGCACAGATACGCAGTATTTT
CDR3 protein: CANSLISSGTDTQYF

J gene: TRBJ1-4
clone size: NA
V gene: TRBV5-1
D gene: NA
CDR3 DNA: TGCGCCAGCAGCGGCTCACCCGGGAGAGGTGGAGAAAAACTGTTTTTT
CDR3 protein: CASSGSPGRGGEKLFF

J gene: TRBJ2-3
clone size: few
V gene: TRBV2
D gene: NA
CDR3 DNA: TGTGCCAGCAGGCCGGGCAGGGTCGGCACAGATACGCAGTATTTT
CDR3 protein: CASRPGRVGTDTQYF

J gene: TRBJ2-3
clone size: few
V gene: TRBV12-5
D gene: NA
CDR3 DNA: TGTGCTAGTGGTTTGGTACGGCAGCACACAGATACGCAGTATTTT
CDR3 protein: CASGLVRQHTDTQYF

J gene: TRBJ2-7
clone size: NA
V gene: TRBV20-1
D gene: NA
CDR3 DNA: TGCAGTGCAGGGGGCGAGCAGTACTTC
CDR3 protein: CSAGGEQYF

J gene: TRBJ2-5
clone size: NA
V gene: TRBV6-5
D gene: TRBD1
CDR3 DNA: TGTGCCAGCAGTTATAGGACAGGAGAGACCCAGTACTTC
CDR3 protein: CASSYRTGETQYF

J gene: TRBJ2-1
clone size: few
V gene: TRBV13
D gene: TRBD2
CDR3 DNA: TGTGCCAGCAGCTTGAAGAGGGGAGGGGCCCTAATGGGCTCCTACAATGAGCAGTTCTTC
CDR3 protein: CASSLKRGGALMGSYNEQFF

J gene: TRBJ1-5
clone size: few
V gene: TRBV27
D gene: NA
CDR3 DNA: TGTGCCAGCAGTTTTCGGGGGACCGATCAGCCCCAGCATTTT
CDR3 protein: CASSFRGTDQPQHF

J gene: TRBJ2-1
clone size: few
V gene: TRBV5-1
D gene: NA
CDR3 DNA: TGCGCCAGCCAAGTCATGGGGCGGAGCTCCTACAATGAGCAGTTCTTC
CDR3 protein: CASQVMGRSSYNEQFF

J gene: TRBJ1-6
clone size: NA
V gene: TRBV28
D gene: NA
CDR3 DNA: TGTGCCAGCAGTTTATATCAGGGGATGAATAATTCACCCCTCCACTTT
CDR3 protein: CASSLYQGMNNSPLHF

J gene: TRBJ2-3
clone size: few
V gene: TRBV2
D gene: TRBD2
CDR3 DNA: TGTGCCAGCAGTGGGGGTGGACTAGCGGGACCCTTGGGTACGCAGTATTTT
CDR3 protein: CASSGGGLAGPLGTQYF

J gene: TRBJ1-2
clone size: few
V gene: TRBV28
D gene: NA
CDR3 DNA: TGTGCCAGCAGTACCTTCTATGGCTACACCTTC
CDR3 protein: CASSTFYGYTF

J gene: TRBJ2-5
clone size: few
V gene: TRBV20-1
D gene: NA
CDR3 DNA: TGCAGTGCTACAGGGGTGGAGACCCAGTACTTC
CDR3 protein: CSATGVETQYF

J gene: TRBJ2-1
clone size: few
V gene: TRBV9
D gene: TRBD1
CDR3 DNA: TGTGCCAGCAATCAGGGGGCTTACTACAATGAGCAGTTCTTC
CDR3 protein: CASNQGAYYNEQFF